These T cell receptor beta chains were read from a single sample in a study of cytomegalovirus exposure and HLA in healthy donors. Assay used: immunoSEQ multiplex PCR; TCRdb lists only in-frame clones, some missing. The sample lists about 150,000 clones, approximately 79% occurring once. Sequenced sample: PBMCs. These receptors were obtained from a male donor in good health and CMV-seronegative. Both conserved end residues are part of each CDR3. Each record gives: D gene, clone size, J gene, V gene, CDR3 DNA, CDR3 protein. D genes are given only for firm matches. Not all rows give a size; the values are once, few, many and, for expanded clones, a class.

>.|.|TRBJ2-3|TRBV29-1
TGCAGCGTTGAAGAAACAGGGTCAAGCACAGATACGCAGTATTTT
CSVEETGSSTDTQYF
>TRBD1|once|TRBJ2-1|TRBV4-2
TGTGCCAGCAGCCCGTACGGGGGGACAGGGACCTACAATGAGCAGTTCTTC
CASSPYGGTGTYNEQFF
>TRBD1|.|TRBJ2-5|TRBV5-1
TGCGCCAGCAGGGACGGGACAGATAACCAAGAGACCCAGTACTTC
CASRDGTDNQETQYF
>.|few|TRBJ1-1|TRBV18
TGTGCCAGCTCACCAAACAGTGGGGCAAGGGTGAACACTGAAGCTTTCTTT
CASSPNSGARVNTEAFF
>TRBD2|.|TRBJ2-7|TRBV7-8
TGTGCCAGCAGCTTAGCACAAGCGGGGGGTCGACACGAGCAGTACTTC
CASSLAQAGGRHEQYF
>TRBD2|.|TRBJ2-3|TRBV7-2
TGTGCCAGCAGCTTGGGGTGGAGCGGGGGAGCAGATACGCAGTATTTT
CASSLGWSGGADTQYF
>TRBD1|few|TRBJ1-3|TRBV2
TGTGCCAGCAGTCAAAGGGACAGGGCTGGAAACACCATATATTTT
CASSQRDRAGNTIYF
>.|.|TRBJ1-2|TRBV6-5
TGTGCCAGCATCCCAACGGGGGGTGGTGGCTACACCTTC
CASIPTGGGGYTF
>.|.|TRBJ1-2|TRBV30
TGTGCCTGGAGTTTGGGCCCCGCCGCGACCTTC
CAWSLGPAATF
>TRBD1|once|TRBJ2-1|TRBV29-1
TGCAGCGTGACAGGGAGCTCCTACAATGAGCAGTTCTTC
CSVTGSSYNEQFF
>TRBD1|.|TRBJ1-2|TRBV5-6
TGTGCCAGCAGCCGATACTGGACAGGGCCAGGCTACACCTTC
CASSRYWTGPGYTF
>.|once|TRBJ2-1|TRBV5-1
TGCGCCAGCAGCTTAGGACTACCTCTGGATGAGCAGTTCTTC
CASSLGLPLDEQFF
>TRBD2|.|TRBJ2-2|TRBV9
TGTGCCAGCAGCAGACTAGCGGGGCAGAACACCGGGGAGCTGTTTTTT
CASSRLAGQNTGELFF
>TRBD1|.|TRBJ2-7|TRBV6-1
TGTGCCAGCAGTGAACCACAACAGGGGAACTACGAGCAGTACTTC
CASSEPQQGNYEQYF
>TRBD1|.|TRBJ1-4|TRBV7-2
TGTGCCAGCAGCTTAGAACAGGGGGCGGGAAAACTGTTTTTT
CASSLEQGAGKLFF
>TRBD1|.|TRBJ1-1|TRBV10-3
TGTGCCATCAGTGAGTGGGGGACAGAGGGCACTGAAGCTTTCTTT
CAISEWGTEGTEAFF
>.|few|TRBJ2-7|TRBV5-1
TGCGCCAGCAGCCCGACAGGTCCCTCCTACGAGCAGTACTTC
CASSPTGPSYEQYF
>TRBD2|few|TRBJ2-2|TRBV25-1
TGTGCCAGCGGAAAACCGCGGGGGGTCGACACCGGGGAGCTGTTTTTT
CASGKPRGVDTGELFF
>.|.|TRBJ1-2|TRBV6-5
TGTGCCAGCACCCTGGGACATTTCTATGGCTACACCTTC
CASTLGHFYGYTF
>.|.|TRBJ2-6|TRBV5-6
TGTGCCAGCAGCTTGGAGGCCACAGGGTCCGGGGCCAACGTCCTGACTTTC
CASSLEATGSGANVLTF
>.|few|TRBJ1-2|TRBV25-1
TGTGCCAGCAGTGAATCACATCCCTCCTATGGCTACACCTTC
CASSESHPSYGYTF
>TRBD2|.|TRBJ2-3|TRBV10-3
TGTGCCATCAGTGAGTCGAGCGGGGGAAGCACAGATACGCAGTATTTT
CAISESSGGSTDTQYF
>TRBD1|once|TRBJ2-7|TRBV5-6
TGTGCCAGCAGCTGGGACAGGTCCTACGAGCAGTACTTC
CASSWDRSYEQYF
>TRBD2|.|TRBJ2-1|TRBV4-1
TGCGCCAGCAGCCAACTTGAGGGGCTAGCGGGGGCGCACAATGAGCAGTTCTTC
CASSQLEGLAGAHNEQFF